This TCR beta chain came from a study of T-cell memory formation after mild COVID-19. It was 5'RACE with constant-segment primers that produced the TCR alpha and TCR beta cDNA libraries, which carried sample barcodes and UMIs. TCRdb redid the calling of the 5' RACE reads with MiXCR, one entry per CDR3 protein. The sample lists 250,000 to 300,000 distinct CDR3 sequences; 15% to 20% were seen once. This clonotype was seen a handful of times. The CDR3 has 15 amino acids. The germline V gene has CDR1 DFQATT and CDR2 SNEGSKA (reference sequence). V lost 0 bases, J lost 7 bases, and 12 bases stayed unmatched.

The specimen sequenced was PBMCs or a T cell subset sorted from them (not recorded which). The receptor was isolated from a man between 18 and 35 years old who had mild COVID-19 (a few samples of this study predate the infection). Cell type and time point are not known. V gene TRBV20-1 combines with J gene TRBJ2-7; 7 nucleotides align to TRBD2. In DNA, the CDR3 is TGCAGTGCTAGAGATCTTTCACTAGCGCGAGTTGAGCAGTACGTC. Protein: CSARDLSLARVEQYV.